The 15 T cell receptor beta chains below come from one sample, sequenced in a study of early stage breast cancer tumors. Assay: immunoSEQ multiplex PCR; the TCRdb copy retains only in-frame clones and omits some. The table shows some 48,000 clones, with 65% to 90% occurring only once. Material: blood. The receptors stem from a person aged 50-59 years with breast cancer.

This clone was picked up a small number of times. The chain carries TRBV9 and TRBJ2-2, with TRBD2 identical over 10 bases. Germline CDR1 reads SGDLS; CDR2 reads YYNGEE. The CDR3 consists of 16 residues. J lost 4 bases, V lost 4 bases, and 7 bases had no gene match. CDR3 sequence: CASSPPASGGTGELFF. The CDR3 DNA reads as TGTGCCAGCAGCCCCCCGGCTAGCGGGGGCACCGGGGAGCTGTTTTTT.

In its sample, this clone was seen a few times. The chain carries TRBV19 and TRBJ1-1; possibly TRBD1 for D (5 bases). V was shortened by 6 bases and J by 1 base, with 12 bases between the two germline ends. The germline CDR1 and CDR2 sequences are LNHDA and SQIVND (reference sequence). The CDR3 consists of 14 residues. The CDR3, as DNA: TGTGCCAGTAGGAAAAGGGACGGGAACACTGAAGCTTTCTTT. Residues: CASRKRDGNTEAFF. The complete variable domain, with remaining parts taken from reference TRBV19 and TRBJ1-1, reads DGGITQSPKYLFRKEGQNVTLSCEQNLNHDAMYWYRQDPGQGLRLIYYSQIVNDFQKGDIAEGYSVSREKKESFPLTVTSAQKNPTAFYLCASRKRDGNTEAFFGQGTRLTVV.

The genes are TRBV19 and TRBJ2-4; TRBD1 aligns across 7 bases. V dropped 4 bases and J dropped 0; count of bases not matched to a gene: 6. The CDR3 is 16 amino acids. Germline CDR1 reads LNHDA; CDR2 reads SQIVND (reference sequence). CDR3 DNA: TGTGCCAGTAGTACACGGGACAGTCTAGCCAAAAACATTCAGTACTTC. This gives the protein CASSTRDSLAKNIQYF.

The chain combines TRBV18 with TRBJ2-3; 8 nucleotides agree with TRBD2. The CDR3 is 15 amino acids. With V trimmed by 2 bases and J by 3 bases, 4 bases remained unmatched. Germline V gene sequence: CDR1 KGHSH, CDR2 LQKENI. The CDR3 is CASSPGGGRTDTQYF. DNA for the CDR3: TGTGCCAGCTCACCAGGCGGGGGGCGAACAGATACGCAGTATTTT.

The rearrangement links TRBV9 to TRBJ2-7, with D maybe TRBD1 (5 bases). Germline lookup yields CDR1 SGDLS and CDR2 YYNGEE. CDR3 size: 15 residues. Deletions cut 2 bases from V and 2 bases from J, with 14 bases between. CDR3 protein: CASSVGDSAAYEQYF. As DNA, the CDR3 is TGTGCCAGCAGCGTCGGAGACAGCGCTGCCTACGAGCAGTACTTC.

J is TRBJ1-1 and V is TRBV7-2; D uncertain. V gave up 0 bases and J gave up 2 bases, with 10 bases separating them. Germline CDR1 is SGHTA and CDR2 is FQGNSA. This CDR3 is 15 amino acids long. Written as DNA, the CDR3 is TGTGCCAGCAGCTTAGCGGGTAATCCAAACACTGAAGCTTTCTTT. Translating gives CASSLAGNPNTEAFF.

This clone was detected a few times. This chain uses TRBV27 with TRBJ2-4; 10 nucleotides agree with TRBD1. CDR1 MNHEY and CDR2 SMNVEV come from the germline V gene (reference sequence). The CDR3 sequence is 17 residues long. Losses at the gene ends were 2 bases for V and 0 bases for J; bases not matched to a gene: 4. The CDR3 bases are TGTGCCAGCAGTTTAGTGGGACAGGGGATAGCCAAAAACATTCAGTACTTC. Amino acid sequence: CASSLVGQGIAKNIQYF.

This sequence joins TRBV6-5 and TRBJ1-2; a weak D match, TRBD1 (5 bases). Germline values: CDR1 MNHEY, CDR2 SVGAGI. The CDR3 is 13 residues long. V lost 6 bases and J 7 bases, leaving 15 bases between the germline ends. The CDR3 DNA reads TGTGCCAGCAGCTACGACAGAGTCCTTGGCTACACCTTC. It codes for CASSYDRVLGYTF.

V is TRBV11-3 and J is TRBJ2-7; 8 bases are a match to TRBD1. The length of the CDR3 is 15 residues. The trim removed 2 bases at V and 0 bases at J, leaving 3 bases unmatched. CDR1 and CDR2 (germline): SGHNT, YENEEA. The CDR3: CASSLSTGGSYEQYF. CDR3 coding DNA: TGTGCCAGCAGCTTATCAACAGGGGGCTCCTACGAGCAGTACTTC.

The chain carries TRBV18 and TRBJ1-5; weak D call: TRBD1 (5 bases). V was trimmed by 0 bases and J by 2 bases, leaving 11 bases between them. Germline V CDR1 and CDR2: KGHSH, LQKENI. The CDR3 is 16 amino acids. The CDR3 loop is CASSPPLGEGNQPQHF. CDR3 DNA: TGTGCCAGCTCACCACCGTTGGGGGAGGGCAATCAGCCCCAGCATTTT.

The gene calls are TRBV5-1 and TRBJ1-2; 7 nucleotides match TRBD1. V shed 5 bases and J 2 bases; nucleotides not matched to a gene: 9. Germline CDR1 and CDR2: SGHRS and YFSETQ. CDR3 length equals 15 residues. CDR3 DNA sequence: TGCGCCAGCAGTCCGACAGGGTGGGAGAACTATGGCTACACCTTC. Its translation is CASSPTGWENYGYTF.

V gene TRBV18 combines with J gene TRBJ2-7; 9 bases agree with TRBD1. The V gene's germline CDR1 is KGHSH and CDR2 LQKENI. The CDR3 has 13 residues. With V trimmed by 0 bases and J by 6 bases, 0 bases remained unmatched. In DNA, the CDR3 is TGTGCCAGCTCACCACCGACAGGGGGCGAGCAGTACTTC. Residues: CASSPPTGGEQYF.

By sample share, this clone is medium-sized. The V gene is TRBV27, the J gene TRBJ1-6; TRBD1 might be the D (5 bases). The V gene lost 2 bases and the J gene lost 9 bases, with 14 bases spanning the gap. The CDR3 length is 15 residues. The germline V gene has CDR1 MNHEY and CDR2 SMNVEV (reference sequence). The CDR3 region is CASSLRGQGGSPLHF. As DNA, the CDR3 is TGTGCCAGCAGTTTAAGGGGTCAGGGAGGTTCACCCCTCCACTTT.

The CDR3 spells CALRLAGGQETQYF. CDR3 DNA: TGTGCCCTAAGACTAGCGGGGGGACAAGAGACCCAGTACTTC. This chain connects TRBV30 to TRBJ2-5, with 13 bases aligning to TRBD2. Trimming took 8 bases from V and 2 from J; bases not matched to a gene: 5. From germline, CDR1 is GTSNPN and CDR2 SVGIG (reference sequence). The CDR3 totals 14 residues.

V usage is TRBV10-2 and J usage is TRBJ1-1; weak D call: TRBD1 (6 bases). Trimming cost V 6 bases and J 4 bases, with 15 bases left between them. Germline V CDR1 and CDR2: WSHSY, SAAADI. The CDR3 has 14 residues. The CDR3 spells CASSFGGAGTEAFF. The CDR3 DNA is TGCGCCAGCAGCTTCGGGGGGGCTGGCACTGAAGCTTTCTTT.